This is a list of T cell receptor beta chains from one sample in a study of cytomegalovirus exposure and HLA in healthy donors. Sequencing was performed with immunoSEQ multiplex PCR; in TCRdb, only in-frame clones are kept and a portion is missing. This table has about 160,000 clones, approximately 80% appearing once. The specimen sequenced was PBMCs. These receptors came from a man aged 18 to 30 in good health and CMV-seropositive. The CDR3 runs from the conserved cysteine through the conserved F or W. A D gene is named only where the DNA matches it firmly. Clone size is given for some rows only: seen once, a few or many times, or a class if the clone is expanded.

abundance: NA
len: 15
j_gene: TRBJ2-5
v_gene: TRBV27
d_gene: NA
CDR3nt: TGTGCCAGCAGTTTATCGTACGCCAGCGTGGAGGCCCAGTACTTC
CDR3aa: CASSLSYASVEAQYF

abundance: once
len: 13
j_gene: TRBJ1-2
v_gene: TRBV29-1
d_gene: NA
CDR3nt: TGCAGCGTTGAAGGTCAGGGAGGCTATGGCTACACCTTC
CDR3aa: CSVEGQGGYGYTF

abundance: NA
len: 13
j_gene: TRBJ2-7
v_gene: TRBV4-1
d_gene: NA
CDR3nt: TGCGCCAGCAGCCAAGAGAGGAAGGACGAGCAGTACTTC
CDR3aa: CASSQERKDEQYF

abundance: NA
len: 16
j_gene: TRBJ1-4
v_gene: TRBV5-4
d_gene: NA
CDR3nt: TGTGCCAGCAGCTTGGCGGGTGGGGGCATTAATGAAAAACTGTTTTTT
CDR3aa: CASSLAGGGINEKLFF

abundance: NA
len: 15
j_gene: TRBJ2-5
v_gene: TRBV7-3
d_gene: TRBD2
CDR3nt: TGTGCCAGCAGCCCCGGACTAGCGGCACAAGAGACCCAGTACTTC
CDR3aa: CASSPGLAAQETQYF

abundance: NA
len: 15
j_gene: TRBJ2-7
v_gene: TRBV5-6
d_gene: NA
CDR3nt: TGTGCCAGCAGCTTTTACCGGCAGGGCGTTTACGAGCAGTACTTC
CDR3aa: CASSFYRQGVYEQYF

abundance: NA
len: 16
j_gene: TRBJ2-1
v_gene: TRBV29-1
d_gene: NA
CDR3nt: TGCAGCGCCGGTATTAGAGGTAGTCGGTCCTACAATGAGCAGTTCTTC
CDR3aa: CSAGIRGSRSYNEQFF

abundance: NA
len: 16
j_gene: TRBJ2-7
v_gene: TRBV4-2
d_gene: NA
CDR3nt: TGTGCCAGCAGCCAACCCGTGGGAGGGGGACCCTACGAGCAGTACTTC
CDR3aa: CASSQPVGGGPYEQYF

abundance: NA
len: 14
j_gene: TRBJ1-5
v_gene: TRBV18
d_gene: NA
CDR3nt: TGTGCCAGCTCACCAGGCAGGGACAATCAGCCCCAGCATTTT
CDR3aa: CASSPGRDNQPQHF

abundance: once
len: 13
j_gene: TRBJ2-5
v_gene: TRBV10-3
d_gene: TRBD2
CDR3nt: TGTGCCATCAGGGGGCGGGAGGGGGAGACCCAGTACTTC
CDR3aa: CAIRGREGETQYF

abundance: NA
len: 14
j_gene: TRBJ2-7
v_gene: TRBV18
d_gene: TRBD2
CDR3nt: TGTGCCAGCTCGCCGGGCGGGGGGTCCTACGAGCAGTACTTC
CDR3aa: CASSPGGGSYEQYF

abundance: few
len: 19
j_gene: TRBJ2-1
v_gene: TRBV28
d_gene: TRBD2
CDR3nt: TGTGCCAGCAGTTTAGGGACTAGCGGGAGGCCCGGCCGTTACAATGAGCAGTTCTTC
CDR3aa: CASSLGTSGRPGRYNEQFF

abundance: NA
len: 17
j_gene: TRBJ2-5
v_gene: TRBV7-9
d_gene: NA
CDR3nt: TGTGCCAGCAGCTTAATCGTGGGATTAGGGGGACAAGAGACCCAGTACTTC
CDR3aa: CASSLIVGLGGQETQYF

abundance: NA
len: 14
j_gene: TRBJ2-7
v_gene: TRBV5-6
d_gene: NA
CDR3nt: TGTGCCAGCAGCTTCGAGTATTTGGCCTACGAGCAGTACTTC
CDR3aa: CASSFEYLAYEQYF

abundance: NA
len: 14
j_gene: TRBJ1-2
v_gene: TRBV7-9
d_gene: NA
CDR3nt: TGTGCCAGCAGCTTAGTCGGGGTGGGCTATGGCTACACCTTC
CDR3aa: CASSLVGVGYGYTF

abundance: NA
len: 19
j_gene: TRBJ2-2
v_gene: TRBV7-6
d_gene: NA
CDR3nt: TGTGCCAGCAGCTTTAGTCTGGGCAGGACGGGGATGAACACCGGGGAGCTGTTTTTT
CDR3aa: CASSFSLGRTGMNTGELFF

abundance: NA
len: 15
j_gene: TRBJ1-1
v_gene: TRBV10-3
d_gene: TRBD1
CDR3nt: TGTGCCATCAGTGGACAGGGGGCGCCGGTCACTGAAGCTTTCTTT
CDR3aa: CAISGQGAPVTEAFF

abundance: NA
len: 15
j_gene: TRBJ2-5
v_gene: TRBV7-2
d_gene: NA
CDR3nt: TGTGCCAGCAGCTTAGACCTCAGGGGTTGGGAGACCCAGTACTTC
CDR3aa: CASSLDLRGWETQYF

abundance: NA
len: 13
j_gene: TRBJ1-1
v_gene: TRBV27
d_gene: TRBD1
CDR3nt: TGTGCCAGCTGGTTGACAGGGGTAACTGAAGCTTTCTTT
CDR3aa: CASWLTGVTEAFF

abundance: NA
len: 15
j_gene: TRBJ2-7
v_gene: TRBV5-1
d_gene: TRBD1
CDR3nt: TGCGCCAGCAGCTTGGTCGACAGGGGCGCCTACGAGCAGTACTTC
CDR3aa: CASSLVDRGAYEQYF

abundance: once
len: 13
j_gene: TRBJ2-7
v_gene: TRBV6-1
d_gene: TRBD1
CDR3nt: TGTGCCAGCAGGGGACAGGGCTTCTACGAGCAGTACTTC
CDR3aa: CASRGQGFYEQYF

abundance: NA
len: 15
j_gene: TRBJ2-2
v_gene: TRBV10-3
d_gene: TRBD2
CDR3nt: TGTGCCATCAGCACTAGCGGATGGAACACCGGGGAGCTGTTTTTT
CDR3aa: CAISTSGWNTGELFF

abundance: NA
len: 15
j_gene: TRBJ2-6
v_gene: TRBV19
d_gene: NA
CDR3nt: TGTGCCAGTAGTATAGTCTACTCTGGGGCCAACGTCCTGACTTTC
CDR3aa: CASSIVYSGANVLTF

abundance: few
len: 15
j_gene: TRBJ2-1
v_gene: TRBV27
d_gene: NA
CDR3nt: TGTGCCAGCAGTGCCCACTCCGGCCCGGGGGATGAGCAGTTCTTC
CDR3aa: CASSAHSGPGDEQFF

abundance: NA
len: 13
j_gene: TRBJ1-1
v_gene: TRBV9
d_gene: TRBD1
CDR3nt: TGTGCCAGCAGCGAACTTTCAGGGGGACCAGCTTTCTTT
CDR3aa: CASSELSGGPAFF

abundance: NA
len: 15
j_gene: TRBJ1-1
v_gene: TRBV6-5
d_gene: NA
CDR3nt: TGTGCCAGCAGCCGAGCCGGACTGGGCGTCTCTGAAGCTTTCTTT
CDR3aa: CASSRAGLGVSEAFF

abundance: NA
len: 15
j_gene: TRBJ2-5
v_gene: TRBV5-4
d_gene: NA
CDR3nt: TGTGCCAGCAGCCCGAGTACAGAGAAGGGGGAGACCCAGTACTTC
CDR3aa: CASSPSTEKGETQYF

abundance: NA
len: 12
j_gene: TRBJ1-5
v_gene: TRBV7-9
d_gene: NA
CDR3nt: TGTGCCAGCAGCTATAACAATCAGCCCCAGCATTTT
CDR3aa: CASSYNNQPQHF

abundance: NA
len: 13
j_gene: TRBJ1-1
v_gene: TRBV7-9
d_gene: NA
CDR3nt: TGTGCCAGCGCCAGGACAGCCAGTCCTGAAGCTTTCTTT
CDR3aa: CASARTASPEAFF

abundance: NA
len: 15
j_gene: TRBJ1-6
v_gene: TRBV4-2
d_gene: TRBD1
CDR3nt: TGTGCCAGCAGCCAAGACCTGGGACAGAATTCACCCCTCCACTTT
CDR3aa: CASSQDLGQNSPLHF

abundance: few
len: 16
j_gene: TRBJ2-1
v_gene: TRBV19
d_gene: NA
CDR3nt: TGTGCCAGTAGTCTGGCCGGGCTAGCGAAATACAATGAGCAGTTCTTC
CDR3aa: CASSLAGLAKYNEQFF

abundance: NA
len: 12
j_gene: TRBJ2-1
v_gene: TRBV11-3
d_gene: TRBD2
CDR3nt: TGTGCCAGCAGCTCGGGGGGGTGGGAGCAGTTCTTC
CDR3aa: CASSSGGWEQFF

abundance: NA
len: 15
j_gene: TRBJ2-7
v_gene: TRBV5-4
d_gene: TRBD2
CDR3nt: TGTGCCAGCAGCCTCCGACTAGCGGGGCAGGACGAGCAGTACTTC
CDR3aa: CASSLRLAGQDEQYF

abundance: NA
len: 14
j_gene: TRBJ1-3
v_gene: TRBV7-9
d_gene: NA
CDR3nt: TGTGCCAGCAGCCCTCCCGCGTCTGGAAACACCATATATTTT
CDR3aa: CASSPPASGNTIYF

abundance: NA
len: 16
j_gene: TRBJ2-7
v_gene: TRBV10-3
d_gene: NA
CDR3nt: TGTGCCATCAGTGAGTCAATGGCTAGCGCCTCCTACGAGCAGTACTTC
CDR3aa: CAISESMASASYEQYF

abundance: NA
len: 16
j_gene: TRBJ1-2
v_gene: TRBV10-3
d_gene: TRBD1
CDR3nt: TGTGCCATCAGTCCCCTTCTGGGACAGGGTAACTATGGCTACACCTTC
CDR3aa: CAISPLLGQGNYGYTF

abundance: once
len: 16
j_gene: TRBJ2-2
v_gene: TRBV30
d_gene: NA
CDR3nt: TGTGCCTGGAGTGGGTGGAGGGGGCGCGGAGACGGGGAGCTGTTTTTT
CDR3aa: CAWSGWRGRGDGELFF

abundance: NA
len: 17
j_gene: TRBJ2-2
v_gene: TRBV9
d_gene: NA
CDR3nt: TGTGCCAGCAGCGTAGGTGGGGGGACGGCGAACACCGGGGAGCTGTTTTTT
CDR3aa: CASSVGGGTANTGELFF

abundance: NA
len: 14
j_gene: TRBJ1-2
v_gene: TRBV2
d_gene: TRBD1
CDR3nt: TGTGCCACCGGGAAACTACAGGGGGCCGATGGCTACACCTTC
CDR3aa: CATGKLQGADGYTF

abundance: NA
len: 12
j_gene: TRBJ2-1
v_gene: TRBV29-1
d_gene: NA
CDR3nt: TGCAGCCACGGGACAAGTCATAATGAGCAGTTCTTC
CDR3aa: CSHGTSHNEQFF

abundance: once
len: 14
j_gene: TRBJ1-5
v_gene: TRBV5-1
d_gene: NA
CDR3nt: TGCGCCAGCAGCTTGGGGGGGGTGGGTCAGCCCCAGCATTTT
CDR3aa: CASSLGGVGQPQHF

abundance: NA
len: 15
j_gene: TRBJ2-6
v_gene: TRBV9
d_gene: NA
CDR3nt: TGTGCCAGCAGCCCAGGCCGCTCTGGGGCCAACGTCCTGACTTTC
CDR3aa: CASSPGRSGANVLTF

abundance: few
len: 15
j_gene: TRBJ2-5
v_gene: TRBV5-4
d_gene: TRBD1
CDR3nt: TGTGCCAGCAGCTTGACCCTCAGGGGGAGTGAGACCCAGTACTTC
CDR3aa: CASSLTLRGSETQYF

abundance: NA
len: 15
j_gene: TRBJ1-4
v_gene: TRBV9
d_gene: TRBD1
CDR3nt: TGTGCCAGCAGCCCATACGGACAGGGTGGTGAAAAACTGTTTTTT
CDR3aa: CASSPYGQGGEKLFF

abundance: NA
len: 16
j_gene: TRBJ2-3
v_gene: TRBV2
d_gene: TRBD2
CDR3nt: TGTGCCAGCAGTGGTGGACTAGCGGGAGGCGCAGATACGCAGTATTTT
CDR3aa: CASSGGLAGGADTQYF

abundance: few
len: 15
j_gene: TRBJ2-5
v_gene: TRBV5-4
d_gene: TRBD2
CDR3nt: TGTGCCAGCAGCGGGACTAGCGGGGGGCGGGAGACCCAGTACTTC
CDR3aa: CASSGTSGGRETQYF

abundance: few
len: 16
j_gene: TRBJ2-2
v_gene: TRBV7-8
d_gene: NA
CDR3nt: TGTGCCAGCAGCTTAGCACACAGGGCGGGCACCGGGGAGCTGTTTTTT
CDR3aa: CASSLAHRAGTGELFF

abundance: few
len: 14
j_gene: TRBJ1-2
v_gene: TRBV27
d_gene: NA
CDR3nt: TGTGCCAGCAGTTTAAGACATCCCGGCTTAAGCTACACCTTC
CDR3aa: CASSLRHPGLSYTF

abundance: NA
len: 13
j_gene: TRBJ2-3
v_gene: TRBV10-1
d_gene: NA
CDR3nt: TGCGCCAGCAGTGAACAGCAGGGAGATACGCAGTATTTT
CDR3aa: CASSEQQGDTQYF

abundance: NA
len: 14
j_gene: TRBJ2-6
v_gene: TRBV6-4
d_gene: NA
CDR3nt: TGTGCCAGCAGTGACCAATCTGGGGCCAACGGCCTGACTTTC
CDR3aa: CASSDQSGANGLTF

abundance: few
len: 14
j_gene: TRBJ1-4
v_gene: TRBV19
d_gene: NA
CDR3nt: TGTGCCAGTAGTATATGGCCTTTTGGTGAAAAACTGTTTTTT
CDR3aa: CASSIWPFGEKLFF

abundance: NA
len: 13
j_gene: TRBJ2-1
v_gene: TRBV2
d_gene: NA
CDR3nt: TGTGCCAGCAGTGAAGAGTTGGGAGCATTTGAGTTCTTC
CDR3aa: CASSEELGAFEFF

abundance: NA
len: 18
j_gene: TRBJ1-6
v_gene: TRBV13
d_gene: NA
CDR3nt: TGTGCCAGCAGCTTACGACAGACCCTTGGCTCCTATAATTCACCCCTCCACTTT
CDR3aa: CASSLRQTLGSYNSPLHF